This T cell receptor (beta chain) comes out of a study of T cell responses to AZD1222 COVID-19 vaccine. Only in-frame clones appear in the TCRdb table, and some are missing; sequencing was by immunoSEQ multiplex PCR. The sample consists of around 54,000 clones, around nine tenths of them appearing once. In germline, CDR1 is MDHEN, CDR2 SYDVKM. The V gene lost 6 bases and the J gene lost 8 bases, with 18 bases spanning the gap. The CDR3 spans 14 residues. Second-dose intervals near 4 or 12 weeks were combined. Study-level results: In a largely white British group with more females than males, clonal diversity was possibly underestimated. Spike regions recognized by vaccine-associated CD4 TCRs spanned the protein, led by 160-218 and 743-854.

Details on this clone: Its target is not known.

This sequence originates from an adult who received the AZD1222 COVID-19 vaccine. Source: peripheral blood, taken 28 days after the second AZD1222 dose. This chain connects TRBV28 to TRBJ2-3, with D possibly TRBD2 on 5 matching bases. The CDR3: CASSDSNHRGTQYF. The CDR3, as DNA: TGTGCCAGCAGCGATTCTAACCACCGGGGTACGCAGTATTTT.